This TCR beta chain derives from a study of T cell clonotyping in hematopoietic cell transplantation (dated by TCRdb to about 2021). Some background on the complete study: In the study, fewer than 150 blood samples were gathered from approximately 33 consecutive transplant recipients and their related donors. Patient recruitment ran from 2015 to early 2017, and follow-up continued until late 2020 or death. The investigation overall reported the following: Broader TCR repertoire diversity after transplant was predicted by Inverse Simpson Index values from donors and from recipients before transplant. Just a small fraction of recipient repertoires overlapped with donor repertoires, and more than 95% appeared de novo at the given depth. Sample size was limited, and cells were not sorted, so CD4 and CD8 repertoire contributions could not be separated. A decrease in recipient TCR diversity was observed after transplant, and a progressive increase in pathologically expanded clonotypes was seen from day 30 to day 180.

With regard to this clone: What this receptor recognizes is not known. One base away there is no much larger clone; base qualities are not given.

TCR beta CDR3 regions were amplified from genomic DNA with the immunoSEQ assay, a bias-controlled multiplex PCR using V- and J-specific primers. A proprietary barcode and Illumina adapter sequences were added to the CDR3 amplicons in a second PCR step. An Illumina MiSeq instrument was used for sequencing of the CDR3 libraries. As for how the authors treated the data: Export and quality control were performed with immunoSEQ Analyzer 3.0, and downstream analyses were performed with R Bioconductor and Immunarch. Repertoire metrics were calculated using only productive rearrangements within the normalized downsampled data set. In the normalized cohort, clonotypes with more than 5 templates were defined as pathologically expanded. The Inverse Simpson Index was used to measure repertoire diversity. To capture all clonotypes, the CMV-specificity analyses were run on the non-normalized data set. Drawn from immuneACCESS, this table holds only the in-frame rearrangements with V and J called that TCRdb kept. Clones are partly lost; checked studies trace under half to an unresolved V gene and leave the rest unexplained. V and J calls and clone size are as listed in that table; D and trimming were resolved from the DNA. Within this sample are 40,000 to 55,000 clones, with roughly 92% of them counted one time only. The top ten clones comprise roughly 0.85% of the sample.

Blood samples for TCR beta sequencing were given by related transplant donors. Nuclei Lysis Solution was used to extract genomic DNA from fresh or cryopreserved unfractionated peripheral blood mononuclear cells. V was cut back by 5 bases and J by 2 bases, leaving a gap of 19 bases between them. CDR1 and CDR2 were assigned from the germline V gene as MDHEN and SYDVKM. The CDR3 spans 16 residues, from the cysteine through the phenylalanine. The kept DNA is CDR3 alone, 48 bases in frame from the first base. Sequencing used peripheral blood mononuclear cells. The V gene is TRBV28 and the J gene is TRBJ2-7; the D assignment is uncertain and may be TRBD1 or TRBD2, with 5 bases supporting each. The receptor comes from a woman aged 45-65 years in good health. Some clones in this sample may be carry-over from other donors' samples. The nucleotide sequence is given as TGTGCCAGCAGTCCTTGGGACGGGAACGTCCCCTACGAGCAGTACTTC. Translated, it reads CASSPWDGNVPYEQYF. With the rest looked up from the reference TRBV28 and TRBJ2-7 genes rather than sequenced, the full variable domain is DVKVTQSSRYLVKRTGEKVFLECVQDMDHENMFWYRQDPGLGLRLIYFSYDVKMKEKGDIPEGYSVSREKKERFSLILESASTNQTSMYLCASSPWDGNVPYEQYFGPGTRLTVT.